The entry below describes one TCR beta chain. Original processing notes: Amplifying reference gene primers gave estimates of nucleated cell counts. TCRdb's table, derived via immunoSEQ multiplex PCR, lists solely in-frame clones and lacks some. V and J calls and clone size follow that table, whereas D and trimming were derived from the DNA. The sample has 69,000 or so clones; around 87% are singletons. This record belongs to a study of blood T cell repertoires in COVID-19. Study in general: The United States, Italy and Spain provided the acute and convalescent COVID-19 samples. PBMCs, B-cell-depleted T cells, or T cells were the source of the cDNA or gDNA that made up the material.

Germline-derived CDR1 and CDR2 are MNHEY and SMNVEV (reference sequence). The CDR3 loop spans 13 amino acids. Trimming shortened V by 3 bases and J by 0 bases, and 6 bases separated the two germline ends. J is TRBJ2-7 and V is TRBV27; no firm D call. The specimen sequenced was peripheral blood. The TCR sequence derives from a man in his forties or fifties with acute or convalescent COVID-19. In nucleotides, the CDR3 is TGTGCCAGCAGTTTGACACCCTCCTACGAGCAGTACTTC. Translation gives CASSLTPSYEQYF.